The clone carrying this TCR beta chain was seen more than once but under ten times. Its target is unknown. This sample is part of a study of shared clonotypes between healthy human individuals. Study-wide results and caveats: In having few donors, the study represented limited genetic and exposure-history diversity.

Only Caucasian adults living in Nashville, Tennessee served as donors. The CDR3 runs 11 residues. Trimming took off 6 bases at V and 9 bases at J, with 9 bases between the two ends. Per germline, CDR1 SNHLY and CDR2 FYNNEI. Splitting of each subset's genomic DNA was done evenly across several immunoSEQ plates. The unsorted PBMC replicate PCRs were performed with about 290 ng DNA, 32,000 or so T cell genomes. This table comes from immunoSEQ multiplex PCR, and its TCRdb copy is limited to in-frame clones, with some not included. The sample includes hundreds of thousands of clones, 70% to 80% of them seen just once.

Sample: PBMCs. The source is a woman between 35 and 50 years old in good health. Some clones in this sample may be carry-over from other donors' samples. This chain connects TRBV2 to TRBJ1-5, with D perhaps matching TRBD1 (6 bases). The CDR3 loop is CASRRGWPQHF. The CDR3 nucleotides are TGTGCCAGCAGAAGGGGGTGGCCCCAGCATTTT.